This T cell receptor beta chain comes out of a study of T cells in localized non-small cell lung cancer. General study points: Heterogeneity cannot be ruled out, as sequencing used one tumor region only. Adjacent lung was found to contain a median roughly 58 of the top 100 tumor clones. Clonality of T cells reached its maximum in uninvolved adjacent lung, surpassing tumor.

TCRdb keeps only in-frame clones here, not all; method: immunoSEQ multiplex PCR. The sample carries roughly 35,000 clones, 93% recorded once. A word on this clone: The antigen is unknown.

Source: peripheral blood, taken before any cancer treatment. The clonotype originates from a female donor older than 55 with stage I lung adenocarcinoma.

This chain's CDR3 is CASSGTGGIQPQHF. CDR3 nucleotide sequence: TGTGCCAGTAGTGGGACAGGGGGGATTCAGCCCCAGCATTTT. The J gene is TRBJ1-5, the V gene TRBV19; 11 nucleotides line up with TRBD1. This CDR3 spans 14 amino acids. V trimming: 5 bases; J trimming: 6 bases; junction bases outside the gene matches: 3. Germline CDR1 and CDR2: LNHDA and SQIVND (reference sequence).